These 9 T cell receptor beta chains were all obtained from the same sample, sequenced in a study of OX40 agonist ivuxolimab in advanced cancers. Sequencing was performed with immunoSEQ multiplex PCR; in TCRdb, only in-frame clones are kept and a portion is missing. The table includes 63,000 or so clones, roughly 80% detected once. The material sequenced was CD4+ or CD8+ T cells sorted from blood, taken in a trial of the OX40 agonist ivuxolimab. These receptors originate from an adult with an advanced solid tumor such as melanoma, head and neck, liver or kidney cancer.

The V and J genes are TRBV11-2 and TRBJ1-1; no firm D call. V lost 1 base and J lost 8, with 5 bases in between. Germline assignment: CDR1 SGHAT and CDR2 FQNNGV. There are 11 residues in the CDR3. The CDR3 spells CASSLASEAFF. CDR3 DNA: TGTGCCAGCAGCTTAGCGTCCGAAGCTTTCTTT.

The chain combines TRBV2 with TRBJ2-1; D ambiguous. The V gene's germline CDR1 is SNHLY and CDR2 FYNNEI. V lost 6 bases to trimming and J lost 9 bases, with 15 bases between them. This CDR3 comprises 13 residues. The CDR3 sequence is CASRLSLASEQFF. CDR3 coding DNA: TGTGCCAGCAGACTAAGCCTGGCCAGTGAGCAGTTCTTC.

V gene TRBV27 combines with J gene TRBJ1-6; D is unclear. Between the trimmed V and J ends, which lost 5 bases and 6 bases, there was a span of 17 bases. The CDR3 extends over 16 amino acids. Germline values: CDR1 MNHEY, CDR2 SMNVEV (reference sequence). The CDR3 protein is CASSRILGLGNSPLHF. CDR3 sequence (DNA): TGTGCCAGCAGTCGGATCTTGGGGTTAGGTAATTCACCCCTCCACTTT.

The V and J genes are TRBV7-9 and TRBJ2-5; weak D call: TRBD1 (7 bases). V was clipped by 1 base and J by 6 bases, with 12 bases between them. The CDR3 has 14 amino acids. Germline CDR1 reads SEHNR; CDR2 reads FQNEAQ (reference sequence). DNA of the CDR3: TGTGCCAGCAGCTTAGGTCAGGGGGGAAAGACCCAGTACTTC. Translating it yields CASSLGQGGKTQYF.

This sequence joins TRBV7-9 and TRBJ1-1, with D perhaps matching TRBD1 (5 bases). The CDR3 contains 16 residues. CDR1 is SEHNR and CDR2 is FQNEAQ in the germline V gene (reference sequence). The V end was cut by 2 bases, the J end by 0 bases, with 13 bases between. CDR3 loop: CASSLYAGTLNTEAFF. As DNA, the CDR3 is TGTGCCAGCAGCTTATATGCAGGGACCTTGAACACTGAAGCTTTCTTT.

CDR3 bases: TGTGCCAGCGGCAGGGGCGGTGAGCAGTTCTTC. Amino acid sequence: CASGRGGEQFF. The chain recombines TRBV6-4 with TRBJ2-1; weak D call: TRBD1 (6 bases). This CDR3 is 11 amino acids long. The ends were cut back, 8 bases at V and 9 bases at J, with 11 bases in the middle. Germline V CDR1 and CDR2: MRHNA, SNTAGT.

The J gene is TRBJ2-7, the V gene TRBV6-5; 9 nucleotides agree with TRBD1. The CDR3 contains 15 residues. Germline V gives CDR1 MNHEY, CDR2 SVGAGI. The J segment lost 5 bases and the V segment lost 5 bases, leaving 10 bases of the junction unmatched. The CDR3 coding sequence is TGTGCCAGCAGTCCCTCCGGGACAGGGAGTAACGAGCAGTACTTC. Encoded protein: CASSPSGTGSNEQYF.

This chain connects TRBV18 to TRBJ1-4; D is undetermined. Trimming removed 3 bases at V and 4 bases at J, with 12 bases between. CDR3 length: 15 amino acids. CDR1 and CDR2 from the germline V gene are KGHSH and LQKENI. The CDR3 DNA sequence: TGTGCCAGCTCACCCCGAACGGCAGATAATGAAAAACTGTTTTTT. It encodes CASSPRTADNEKLFF.

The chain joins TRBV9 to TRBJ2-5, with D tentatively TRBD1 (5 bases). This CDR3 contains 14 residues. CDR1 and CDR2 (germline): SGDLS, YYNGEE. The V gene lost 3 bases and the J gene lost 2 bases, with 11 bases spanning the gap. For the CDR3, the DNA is TGTGCCAGCAGCGGACGACAGTTACAAGAGACCCAGTACTTC. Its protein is CASSGRQLQETQYF.